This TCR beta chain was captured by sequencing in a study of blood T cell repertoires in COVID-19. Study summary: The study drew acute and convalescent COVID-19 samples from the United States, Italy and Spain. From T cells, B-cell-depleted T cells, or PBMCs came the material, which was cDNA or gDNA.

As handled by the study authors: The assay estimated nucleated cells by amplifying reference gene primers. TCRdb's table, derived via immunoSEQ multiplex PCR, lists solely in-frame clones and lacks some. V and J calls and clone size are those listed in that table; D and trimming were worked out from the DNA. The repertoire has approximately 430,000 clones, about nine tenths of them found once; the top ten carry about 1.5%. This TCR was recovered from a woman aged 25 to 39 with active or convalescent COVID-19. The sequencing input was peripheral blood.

The CDR3 sequence: CASSEPGGPNYGYTF. The CDR3, as DNA: TGTGCCAGCAGTGAACCCGGGGGACCTAACTATGGCTACACCTTC. V and J are TRBV2 and TRBJ1-2; D possibly corresponds to TRBD1 (5 bases). With 2 bases removed from V and 0 bases from J, the gap between germline ends came to 10 bases. CDR1 is SNHLY and CDR2 is FYNNEI in the germline V gene. The CDR3 is 15 residues long.